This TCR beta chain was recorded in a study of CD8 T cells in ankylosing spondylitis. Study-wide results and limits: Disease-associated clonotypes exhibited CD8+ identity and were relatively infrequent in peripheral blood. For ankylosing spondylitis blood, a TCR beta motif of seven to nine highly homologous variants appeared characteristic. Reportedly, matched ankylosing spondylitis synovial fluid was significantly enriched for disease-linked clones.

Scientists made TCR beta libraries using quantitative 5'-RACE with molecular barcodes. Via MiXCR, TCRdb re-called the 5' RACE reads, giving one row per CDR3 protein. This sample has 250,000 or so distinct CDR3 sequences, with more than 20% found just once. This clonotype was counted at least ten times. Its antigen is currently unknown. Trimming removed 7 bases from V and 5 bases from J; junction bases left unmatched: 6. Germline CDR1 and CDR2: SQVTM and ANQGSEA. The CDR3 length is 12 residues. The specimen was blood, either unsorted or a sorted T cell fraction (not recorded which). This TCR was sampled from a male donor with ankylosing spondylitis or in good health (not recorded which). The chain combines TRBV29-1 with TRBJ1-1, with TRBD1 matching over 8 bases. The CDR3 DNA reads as TGCAGCGCACGACAGGGGAGGACTGAAGCTTTCTTT. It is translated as CSARQGRTEAFF.